The TCR beta chain under discussion was sequenced for a study of cytotoxic CD8 clonotypes in ibrutinib-treated CLL. In regard to this clone: Antigen: not known.

Overall study results and limits: There were differences in sampling times between sustained-remission and progressing patients.

Data came from immunoSEQ multiplex PCR; TCRdb stores just in-frame clones and leaves some out. Among about 310,000 clones listed, around four fifths were seen once. The CDR3 is 16 residues long. The junction had 5 bases not matched to a gene; V was cut back by 5 bases and J by 4 bases. Per germline, CDR1 MNHEY and CDR2 SMNVEV (reference sequence). The TCR sequence derives from a human donor with chronic lymphocytic leukemia. This chain uses TRBV27 with TRBJ2-1; the match to TRBD2 covers 13 bases. Sequencing was performed on PBMCs, taken before ibrutinib treatment. CDR3 DNA: TGTGCCAGCAGTCTTAGGACTAGCGGGAGTTACAATGAGCAGTTCTTC. This gives the protein CASSLRTSGSYNEQFF.